Here is one T cell receptor beta chain with its context. Antigen: not known. The data derive from a study of shared clonotypes between healthy human individuals. General observations from the study: Measured sharing among donors was expected to vary with sequencing depth.

The CDR3 runs to 14 residues. In germline, CDR1 is SEHNR, CDR2 FQNEAQ (reference sequence). V lost 5 bases, J lost 6 bases, and 14 bases lay in between. Using immunoSEQ multiplex PCR, the repertoire was profiled, and TCRdb retains in-frame clones only, with some absent. The table records about 2.2 million clones, 80% to 95% of them present only once. Only CD45RO-negative cells positively selected for CCR7 counted as naive CD8 cells, so terminally differentiated effector memory CD45RA+ cells were excluded. Within Nashville, Tennessee resided all donors, each a Caucasian adult. The specimen sequenced was naive CD8+ T cells from PBMCs. The clonotype was recovered from a man between 18 and 35 years old in good health. Some clones in this sample may be carry-over from other donors' samples. V gene TRBV7-9 combines with J gene TRBJ2-1, with D maybe TRBD2 (6 bases). CDR3 amino acids: CASSLGGGGNEQFF. The CDR3 DNA sequence: TGTGCCAGCAGCCTGGGGGGAGGTGGCAATGAGCAGTTCTTC.